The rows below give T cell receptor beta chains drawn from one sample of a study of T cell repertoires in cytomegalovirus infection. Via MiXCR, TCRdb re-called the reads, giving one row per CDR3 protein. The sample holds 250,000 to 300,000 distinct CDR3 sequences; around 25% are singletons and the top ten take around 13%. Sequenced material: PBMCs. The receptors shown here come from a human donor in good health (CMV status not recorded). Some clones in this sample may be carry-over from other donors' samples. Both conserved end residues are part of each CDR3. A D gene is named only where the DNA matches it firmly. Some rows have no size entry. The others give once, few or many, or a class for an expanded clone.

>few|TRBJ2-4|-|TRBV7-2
CASSRRGGSNLGIQYF
TGTGCCAGCTCTCGTAGGGGCGGATCTAACTTGGGCATTCAGTACTTC
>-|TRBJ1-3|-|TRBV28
CASSFRDRTIGNTIYF
TGTGCCAGCAGTTTCCGAGACCGAACAATCGGAAACACCATATATTTT
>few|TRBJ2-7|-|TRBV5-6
CASSLEWTAPDEQYF
TGTGCCAGCAGCTTGGAGTGGACAGCCCCTGACGAGCAGTACTTC
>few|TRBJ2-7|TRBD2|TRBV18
CASSRPYPLAGDEQYF
TGTGCCAGCTCACGACCCTACCCTCTAGCGGGTGACGAGCAGTACTTC
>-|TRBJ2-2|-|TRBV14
CASSQDVAGELFF
TGTGCCAGCAGCCAAGACGTTGCCGGGGAGCTGTTTTTT
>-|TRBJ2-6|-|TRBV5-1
CASSGGAGANVLTF
TGCGCCAGCAGCGGGGGAGCCGGGGCCAACGTCCTGACTTTC
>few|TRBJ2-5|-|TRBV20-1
CSAYNPGQGRETQYF
TGCAGTGCTTACAACCCGGGGCAGGGAAGAGAGACCCAGTACTTC
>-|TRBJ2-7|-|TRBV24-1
CATSDRGTYEQYF
TGTGCCACCAGTGATCGCGGGACCTACGAGCAGTACTTC
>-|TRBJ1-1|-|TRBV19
CASSILWRTERMRNTEAFF
TGTGCCAGTAGTATCCTTTGGCGGACGGAGAGAATGAGGAACACTGAAGCTTTCTTT
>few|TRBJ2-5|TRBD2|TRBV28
CASSFFLAEAIQETQYF
TGTGCCAGCAGTTTCTTCCTAGCGGAAGCTATCCAAGAGACCCAGTACTTC
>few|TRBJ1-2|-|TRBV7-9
CASSLDLTSDYTF
TGTGCCAGCAGCTTAGACTTGACTAGTGACTACACCTTC
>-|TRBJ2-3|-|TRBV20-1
CSARHLDTQYF
TGCAGTGCCAGACACCTTGATACGCAGTATTTT
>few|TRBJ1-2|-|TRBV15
CATSRDFRATTDGYTF
TGTGCCACCAGCAGAGATTTCAGGGCAACAACGGATGGCTACACCTTC
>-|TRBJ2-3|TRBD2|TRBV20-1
CSGAGGTSSTDTQYF
TGCAGTGGAGCGGGGGGTACCTCTAGCACAGATACGCAGTATTTT
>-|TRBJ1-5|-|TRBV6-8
CASSKTLSQPQHF
TGTGCCAGCAGTAAAACCCTATCACAGCCCCAGCATTTT
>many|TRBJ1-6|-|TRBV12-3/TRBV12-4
CASRARVSPLHF
TGTGCCAGCAGGGCACGGGTGTCACCCCTCCACTTT
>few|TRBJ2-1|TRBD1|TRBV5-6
CASSPDRASSYNEQFF
TGTGCCAGCAGCCCCGACAGGGCGAGCTCCTACAATGAGCAGTTCTTC